The 11 T cell receptor beta chains reported below all come from one sample, sequenced in a study of CD8 T cells in Susac syndrome. Reverse transcription of roughly 0.5 to 1 ug RNA used random hexamers. TCRdb called the immunoSEQ multiplex PCR reads again in MiXCR, with one record for every CDR3 protein. Of about 190,000 distinct CDR3 sequences in the sample, roughly 90% are singletons; the top ten hold 0.085% to 0.09%. The specimen was CD4+ T cells from PBMCs. The receptor set was obtained from a human donor with Susac syndrome.

The J gene is TRBJ2-1, the V gene TRBV24-1; D is undetermined. This CDR3 spans 15 amino acids. The germline V gene encodes CDR1 KGHDR and CDR2 SFDVKD. Trimming removed 3 bases from V and 1 base from J, with 9 bases in between. The CDR3 sequence is CATSDGSPSYNEQFF. Written as DNA, the CDR3 is TGTGCCACCAGTGATGGAAGCCCTTCCTACAATGAGCAGTTCTTC.

The chain carries TRBV3-1 and TRBJ2-1; D is possibly TRBD2 (6 bases). Germline V gives CDR1 LGHDT, CDR2 YNNKEL (reference sequence). The CDR3 spans 16 residues. The germline V and J ends were trimmed by 4 bases and 7 bases, with 20 bases remaining between them. The CDR3 DNA reads TGTGCCAGCAGCCCCCGAGCCGGGACTCTAGGGAATGAGCAGTTCTTC. This sequence encodes CASSPRAGTLGNEQFF.

V gene TRBV24-1 combines with J gene TRBJ2-3; TRBD1 or TRBD2 may be the D gene (6 bases each). V shed 1 base and J shed 2 bases, with 12 bases lying between them. CDR1 and CDR2 from the germline V gene are KGHDR and SFDVKD. This CDR3 has 16 amino acids. Here the CDR3 reads CATSDLGGLNTDTQYF. CDR3 nucleotides: TGTGCCACCAGTGATTTAGGGGGGCTTAACACAGATACGCAGTATTTT.

The rearrangement joins TRBV12-3 or TRBV12-4 to TRBJ1-2; TRBD1 is a possible D gene (6 bases). CDR3 length: 13 amino acids. Between the trimmed V and J ends, which lost 5 bases and 4 bases, there was a span of 11 bases. CDR3 residues: CASSLQGLYGYTF. CDR3 nucleotides: TGTGCCAGCAGTCTACAGGGCCTCTATGGCTACACCTTC.

The chain combines TRBV5-1 with TRBJ2-7; either TRBD1 or TRBD2 may supply D (5 bases each). The CDR3 consists of 13 residues. The germline gives CDR1 SGHRS, CDR2 YFSETQ. Between the trimmed V and J ends, which lost 7 bases and 4 bases, there was a span of 15 bases. CDR3 in DNA: TGCGCCAGCGCCCTCTCAGGGAGATACGAGCAGTACTTC. Translating gives CASALSGRYEQYF.

V gene TRBV7-6 combines with J gene TRBJ2-3, with a tentative D call TRBD2 (5 bases). Trimming took off 6 bases at V and 0 bases at J, with 10 bases between the two ends. The CDR3 runs 14 residues. Germline values: CDR1 SGHVS, CDR2 FNYEAQ. As DNA, the CDR3 is TGTGCCAGCAGTAGACGGGAAAGCACAGATACGCAGTATTTT. It specifies CASSRRESTDTQYF.

This chain joins TRBV5-1 and TRBJ2-3; no clear D. The V end was cut by 0 bases, the J end by 2 bases, with 7 bases between. This CDR3 spans 14 amino acids. Germline values: CDR1 SGHRS, CDR2 YFSETQ. CDR3 protein: CASSLVGNTDTQYF. Written as DNA, the CDR3 is TGCGCCAGCAGCTTGGTTGGTAACACAGATACGCAGTATTTT.

This rearrangement joins TRBV5-1 to TRBJ2-7; 8 bases match TRBD2. Germline CDR1 reads SGHRS; CDR2 reads YFSETQ. The CDR3 consists of 18 residues. After removal of 0 bases from V and 5 bases from J, the junction contained 16 bases not matched to a gene. The CDR3 sequence: CASSLAVASGFSWNEQYF. The DNA of the CDR3 is TGCGCCAGCAGCTTGGCCGTGGCTAGCGGGTTTTCGTGGAACGAGCAGTACTTC.

The rearrangement uses TRBV15 and TRBJ2-1, with D unclear. Germline V CDR1 and CDR2: LNHNV, YYDKDF (reference sequence). The CDR3 runs to 13 residues. V lost 2 bases and J 8 bases, leaving 10 bases between the germline ends. CDR3 loop: CATSRSQADEQFF. DNA for the CDR3: TGTGCCACCAGCAGATCCCAAGCAGATGAGCAGTTCTTC.

This chain connects TRBV2 to TRBJ2-2; D remains unclear. Trimming shortened V by 8 bases and J by 1 base, and 11 bases separated the two germline ends. The CDR3 totals 14 residues. The germline V gene encodes CDR1 SNHLY and CDR2 FYNNEI. The CDR3 nucleotides read TGTGCCAGCGGTGCAATGAGGAACACCGGGGAGCTGTTTTTT. Translated: CASGAMRNTGELFF.

The rearrangement joins TRBV6-1 to TRBJ1-5; no reliable D call. This CDR3 spans 14 amino acids. Trimming removed 2 bases from V and 2 bases from J, with 7 bases in between. From germline, CDR1 is MNHNS and CDR2 SASEGT. The CDR3 region is CASSELVGNQPQHF. The CDR3 DNA reads TGTGCCAGCAGTGAATTGGTGGGCAATCAGCCCCAGCATTTT.